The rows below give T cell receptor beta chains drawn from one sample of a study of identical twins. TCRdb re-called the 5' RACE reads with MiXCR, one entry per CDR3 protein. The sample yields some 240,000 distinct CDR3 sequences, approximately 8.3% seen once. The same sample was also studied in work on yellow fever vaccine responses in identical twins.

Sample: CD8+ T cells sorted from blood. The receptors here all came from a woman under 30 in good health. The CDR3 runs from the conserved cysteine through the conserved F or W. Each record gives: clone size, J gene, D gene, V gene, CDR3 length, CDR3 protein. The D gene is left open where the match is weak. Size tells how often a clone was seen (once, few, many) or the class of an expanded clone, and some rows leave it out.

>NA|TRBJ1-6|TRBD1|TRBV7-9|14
CASSGTGENSPLHF
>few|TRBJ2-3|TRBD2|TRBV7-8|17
CASSLGASGSSTDTQYF
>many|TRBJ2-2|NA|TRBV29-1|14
CSVPITGNTGELFF
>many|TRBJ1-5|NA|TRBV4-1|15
CASSQDTGSNQPQHF
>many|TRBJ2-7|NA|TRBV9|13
CASSPGVAYEQYF
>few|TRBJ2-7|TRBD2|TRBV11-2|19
CASSLVSWTSGTYFYEQYF
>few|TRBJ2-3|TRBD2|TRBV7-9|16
CASSSRTSGSTDTQYF
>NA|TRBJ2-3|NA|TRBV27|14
CASSLWGRPDTQYF
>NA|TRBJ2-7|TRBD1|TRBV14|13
CASSLKQGNEQYF
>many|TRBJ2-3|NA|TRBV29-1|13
CSVLGGAGDTQYF
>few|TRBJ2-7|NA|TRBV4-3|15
CASSQVWGGGYEQYF
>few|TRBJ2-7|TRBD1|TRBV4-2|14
CASSPGGGGGEQYF
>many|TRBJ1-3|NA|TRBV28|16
CASSPAGESSGNTIYF
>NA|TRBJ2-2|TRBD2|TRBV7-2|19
CASSLPGLAGGPVSGELFF
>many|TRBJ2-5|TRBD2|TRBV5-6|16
CASSFRVAGRKETQYF
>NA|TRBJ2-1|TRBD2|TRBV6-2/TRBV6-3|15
CASSRGTTHYNEQFF
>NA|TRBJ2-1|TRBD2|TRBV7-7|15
CASSLDSGSYNEQFF